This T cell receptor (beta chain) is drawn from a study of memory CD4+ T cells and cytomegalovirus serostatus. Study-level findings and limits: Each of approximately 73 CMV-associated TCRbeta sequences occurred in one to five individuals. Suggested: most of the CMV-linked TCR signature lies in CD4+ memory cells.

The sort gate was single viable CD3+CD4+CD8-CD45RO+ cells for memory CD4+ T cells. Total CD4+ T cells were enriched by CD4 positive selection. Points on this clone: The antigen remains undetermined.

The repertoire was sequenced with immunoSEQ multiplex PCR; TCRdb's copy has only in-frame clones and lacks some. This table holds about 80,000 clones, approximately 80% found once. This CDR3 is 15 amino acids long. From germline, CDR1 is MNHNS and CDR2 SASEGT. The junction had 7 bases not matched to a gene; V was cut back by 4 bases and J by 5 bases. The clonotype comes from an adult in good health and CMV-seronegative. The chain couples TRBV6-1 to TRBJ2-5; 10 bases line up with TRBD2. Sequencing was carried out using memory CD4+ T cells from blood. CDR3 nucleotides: TGTGCCAGCAGTGTCAGCGGGGGGGCCGGGGAGACCCAGTACTTC. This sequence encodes CASSVSGGAGETQYF.